This T cell receptor (beta chain) is drawn from a study of spatial heterogeneity in lung cancer. Study details: The cohort: approximately 66 early-stage, untreated non-small cell lung cancer patients.

V lost 1 base and J 4 bases, leaving 10 bases between the germline ends. This CDR3 region has 14 residues. In germline, CDR1 is SGHTA, CDR2 FQGNSA. Time point of the sample: blood at routine non-recurrence follow-up after resection. Researchers sequenced whole RNA taken from tumor, nontumor lung or frozen PBMC without sorting. Unique molecular identifiers, one per molecule, were present on every TCR cDNA molecule. MiXCR was run by TCRdb on the 5' RACE reads, yielding one entry per CDR3 protein. The sample shows around 100,000 distinct CDR3 sequences, roughly a tenth of them seen only once. This clonotype was detected only a few times.

Sample: PBMCs, taken at follow-up. The chain employs TRBV7-2 and TRBJ2-5; D ambiguous. The receptor was derived from a female donor with early-stage non-small cell lung cancer. CDR3 coding DNA: TGTGCCAGCAGCTTAGATCTGCCGCCAGAGACCCAGTACTTC. Protein product: CASSLDLPPETQYF. Filled out from reference TRBV7-2 and TRBJ2-5, the complete variable domain reads GAGVSQSPSNKVTEKGKDVELRCDPISGHTALYWYRQSLGQGLEFLIYFQGNSAPDKSGLPSDRFSAERTGGSVSTLTIQRTQQEDSAVYLCASSLDLPPETQYFGPGTRLLVL.